The rows below give T cell receptor beta chains drawn from one sample of a study of glioma-infiltrating T cells. TCRdb reprocessed the multiplex PCR reads via MiXCR and lists one record per CDR3 protein. This table has 40,000 or so distinct CDR3 sequences, around 20% appearing once. Input material: glioma tissue, nonneoplastic brain tissue, or PBMCs (not recorded which). The receptor source for this set is a human donor with low-grade glioma or glioblastoma, undergoing nonglioma brain surgery, or in good health (not recorded which). CDR3s include the opening cysteine and the closing phenylalanine or tryptophan. D genes are given only for firm matches. Clone size is not always given. Where it is, it says once, few, many or a class for expanded clones.

D,V,size,J,CDR3,DNA
TRBD1,TRBV4-1,many,TRBJ1-1,CASSQAYRGRTEAFF,TGCGCCAGCAGCCAAGCCTACAGGGGGAGAACTGAAGCTTTCTTT
-,TRBV28,many,TRBJ2-2,CASSSAGPNTGELFF,TGTGCCAGCAGTTCTGCGGGTCCGAACACCGGGGAGCTGTTTTTT
TRBD1,TRBV20-1,many,TRBJ2-7,CSAEDRGHSYEQYF,TGCAGTGCCGAGGACAGGGGGCATTCCTACGAGCAGTACTTC
TRBD2,TRBV7-6,many,TRBJ2-3,CASSPGVAGGPRDTQYF,TGTGCCAGCAGCCCCGGAGTAGCGGGGGGACCCAGGGATACGCAGTATTTT
-,TRBV6-4,many,TRBJ1-1,CASSDYRHMNTEAFF,TGTGCCAGCAGTGACTACAGGCACATGAACACTGAAGCTTTCTTT
TRBD2,TRBV27,many,TRBJ2-1,CASSLSTGLAGDYNEQFF,TGTGCCAGCAGTTTATCAACGGGACTAGCGGGAGACTACAATGAGCAGTTCTTC
TRBD2,TRBV3-1,many,TRBJ2-3,CASSPSRSGGTQYF,TGTGCCAGCAGCCCCTCTCGTTCGGGGGGTACGCAGTATTTT
TRBD1,TRBV6-1,many,TRBJ2-1,CASSRDRGQNEQFF,TGTGCCAGCAGCCGGGACAGGGGGCAAAATGAGCAGTTCTTC
TRBD2,TRBV20-1,many,TRBJ2-3,CSAAPASGGRMERTDTQYF,TGCAGTGCTGCCCCAGCTAGCGGGGGGCGGATGGAGCGCACAGATACGCAGTATTTT
TRBD1,TRBV19,many,TRBJ1-2,CASSRQGNSYGYTF,TGTGCCAGTAGTCGACAGGGAAATTCCTATGGCTACACCTTC
-,TRBV10-3,many,TRBJ2-7,CAISSSYEQYF,TGTGCCATCAGTTCATCCTACGAGCAGTACTTC
-,TRBV20-1,-,TRBJ2-7,CSASRDGYKQYF,TGCAGTGCTAGCCGCGACGGGTACAAGCAGTACTTC
TRBD1,TRBV4-1,many,TRBJ2-5,CASSQTGQGGETQYF,TGCGCCAGCAGCCAAACAGGACAGGGAGGCGAGACCCAGTACTTC
-,TRBV20-1,many,TRBJ2-7,CSAQSMDGSSYEQYF,TGCAGTGCGCAATCCATGGACGGTAGCTCCTACGAGCAGTACTTC
TRBD2,TRBV12-3/TRBV12-4,many,TRBJ2-1,CASRTSGASSYNEQFF,TGTGCCAGCAGAACTAGCGGGGCGAGCTCCTACAATGAGCAGTTCTTC
-,TRBV28,many,TRBJ1-2,CASSLSSTAYGYTF,TGTGCCAGCAGTTTAAGTTCGACAGCCTATGGCTACACCTTC
TRBD1,TRBV6-6,many,TRBJ2-2,CASSYSTGFTGELFF,TGTGCCAGCAGTTACTCGACAGGGTTCACCGGGGAGCTGTTTTTT
TRBD2,TRBV12-3/TRBV12-4,-,TRBJ2-5,CASSHSSGLAGGEAQYF,TGTGCCAGCAGCCATTCCTCGGGACTAGCGGGGGGAGAGGCCCAGTACTTC
-,TRBV6-1,many,TRBJ2-3,CASSEGSGDTQYF,TGTGCCAGCAGTGAGGGAAGTGGAGATACGCAGTATTTT
-,TRBV7-9,many,TRBJ2-1,CASSSTFVPYNEQFF,TGTGCCAGCAGCTCGACCTTTGTCCCCTACAATGAGCAGTTCTTC
-,TRBV12-3/TRBV12-4,-,TRBJ2-7,CASSPLRGLVGSYEQYF,TGTGCCAGCAGTCCTCTAAGGGGGTTAGTCGGCTCCTACGAGCAGTACTTC
TRBD1,TRBV3-1,few,TRBJ2-2,CASSQVGYSWGRTGKKTNTGELFF,TGTGCCAGCAGCCAAGTGGGCTATTCCTGGGGTCGGACAGGAAAGAAGACCAACACCGGGGAGCTGTTTTTT
-,TRBV28,many,TRBJ1-2,CASRPHADKGYTF,TGTGCCAGTAGACCGCACGCGGATAAAGGCTACACCTTC
-,TRBV20-1,once,TRBJ2-1,CSARGGSSYNGQFF,TGCAGCGCTAGAGGGGGGAGCTCCTACAATGGGCAGTTCTTC
-,TRBV12-3/TRBV12-4,many,TRBJ1-1,CASSYRREMNTEAFF,TGTGCCAGCAGCTATCGCCGGGAGATGAACACTGAAGCTTTCTTT
TRBD2,TRBV28,many,TRBJ2-1,CASRSRLAGHRYNEQFF,TGTGCCAGCAGGTCGAGACTAGCGGGACACCGGTACAATGAGCAGTTCTTC
-,TRBV20-1,many,TRBJ1-5,CSARDQKGGQPNQPQHF,TGCAGTGCTAGAGATCAAAAAGGAGGACAGCCCAATCAGCCCCAGCATTTT
-,TRBV28,many,TRBJ2-4,CASSSIKNIQYF,TGTGCCAGCAGTTCCATCAAAAACATTCAGTACTTC
-,TRBV5-4,many,TRBJ1-1,CASSLARGAGTEAFF,TGTGCCAGCAGCTTGGCGAGGGGAGCGGGCACTGAAGCTTTCTTT
TRBD2,TRBV7-9,many,TRBJ2-3,CASSLEAGGPSDTQYF,TGTGCCAGCAGCTTAGAAGCGGGGGGGCCATCGGATACGCAGTATTTT